This T cell receptor (beta chain) was documented in a study of blood T cell repertoires in COVID-19. Overall study context: Acute and convalescent COVID-19 samples came from the United States, Italy and Spain. T cells, B-cell-depleted T cells, or PBMCs supplied cDNA or gDNA.

As originally analysed: Amplification with reference gene primers provided the estimates of nucleated cell counts. Sequencing used immunoSEQ multiplex PCR; TCRdb keeps in-frame clones, though not all of them. V and J calls and clone size follow that table, whereas D and trimming were derived from the DNA. The profile covers about 350,000 clones, with more than 70% appearing a single time and 7.3% taken by the ten largest. J lost 1 base, V lost 3 bases, and 15 bases had no gene match. The length of the CDR3 is 18 residues. Germline-derived CDR1 and CDR2 are SGDLS and YYNGEE. Enrollment of patients from Seattle took place during active infection, with longitudinal follow-up.

The sequence came from a woman in her 70s with COVID-19, enrolled during active disease. The sequenced sample consisted of peripheral blood. This chain joins TRBV9 and TRBJ2-5; TRBD2 aligns across 7 bases. The CDR3 sequence is CASSGGLGERGTQETQYF. In DNA, the CDR3 is TGTGCCAGCAGCGGAGGGCTAGGGGAGCGGGGCACCCAAGAGACCCAGTACTTC.